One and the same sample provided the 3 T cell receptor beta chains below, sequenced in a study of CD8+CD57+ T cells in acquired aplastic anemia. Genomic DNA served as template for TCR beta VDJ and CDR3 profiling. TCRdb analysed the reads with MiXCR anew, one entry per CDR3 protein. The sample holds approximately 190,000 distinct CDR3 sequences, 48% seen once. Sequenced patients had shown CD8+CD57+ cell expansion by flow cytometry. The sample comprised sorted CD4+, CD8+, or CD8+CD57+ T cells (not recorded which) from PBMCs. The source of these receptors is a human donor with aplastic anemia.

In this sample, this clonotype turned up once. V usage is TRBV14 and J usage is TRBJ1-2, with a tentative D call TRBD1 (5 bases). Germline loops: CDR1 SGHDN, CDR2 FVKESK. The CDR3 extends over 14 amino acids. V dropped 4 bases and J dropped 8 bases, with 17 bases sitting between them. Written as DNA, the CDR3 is TGTGCCAGCAGCCGGAGCTCAGGGATGTGGGGCTACACCTTC. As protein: CASSRSSGMWGYTF.

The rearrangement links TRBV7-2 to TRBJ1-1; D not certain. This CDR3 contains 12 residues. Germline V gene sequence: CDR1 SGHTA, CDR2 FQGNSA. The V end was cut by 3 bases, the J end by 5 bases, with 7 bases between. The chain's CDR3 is CASSFRRTEAFF. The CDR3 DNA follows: TGTGCCAGCAGCTTTCGGAGGACTGAAGCTTTCTTT.

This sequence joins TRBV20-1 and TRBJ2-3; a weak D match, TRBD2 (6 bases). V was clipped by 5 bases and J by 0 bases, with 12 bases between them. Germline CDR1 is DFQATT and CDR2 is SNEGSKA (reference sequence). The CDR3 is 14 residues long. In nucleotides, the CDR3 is TGCAGTGCTCAGTTGGGGGGAAGCACAGATACGCAGTATTTT. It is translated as CSAQLGGSTDTQYF.